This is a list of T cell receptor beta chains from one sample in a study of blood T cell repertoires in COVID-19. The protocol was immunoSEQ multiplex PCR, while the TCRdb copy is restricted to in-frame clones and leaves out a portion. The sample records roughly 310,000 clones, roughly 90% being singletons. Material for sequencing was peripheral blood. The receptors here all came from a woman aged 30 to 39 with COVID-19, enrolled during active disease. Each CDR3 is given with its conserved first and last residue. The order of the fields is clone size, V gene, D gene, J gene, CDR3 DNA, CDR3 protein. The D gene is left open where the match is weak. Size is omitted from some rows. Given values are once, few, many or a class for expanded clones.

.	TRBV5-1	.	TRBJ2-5	TGCGCCAGCAGGACCTCCGGAGTGCAAGAGACCCAGTACTTC	CASRTSGVQETQYF
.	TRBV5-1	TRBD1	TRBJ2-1	TGCGCCAGCACCCCCCCGAGGGACAGGGAGAAAAATGAGCAGTTCTTC	CASTPPRDREKNEQFF
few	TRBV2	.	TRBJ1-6	TGTGCCAGCAGTCGGGCAGGGCAGTATAATTCACCCCTCCACTTT	CASSRAGQYNSPLHF
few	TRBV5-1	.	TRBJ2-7	TGCGCCAGCAGCTTGGATCCTGGGAGGGAGCAGTACTTC	CASSLDPGREQYF
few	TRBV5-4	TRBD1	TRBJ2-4	TGTGCCAGCAGCTTGGACAGGGGGCTAGAAAACATTCAGTACTTC	CASSLDRGLENIQYF
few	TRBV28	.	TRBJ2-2	TGTGCCAGCAGTCGCGAGACCGGGGAGCTGTTTTTT	CASSRETGELFF
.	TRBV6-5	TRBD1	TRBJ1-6	TGTGCCAGCAGAAAACAGGGGAGCATGGGGCCCCTCCACTTT	CASRKQGSMGPLHF
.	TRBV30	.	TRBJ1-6	TGTGCCTGGAGTGTACGACCGGGCTGGGGCACTAATAATTCACCCCTCCACTTT	CAWSVRPGWGTNNSPLHF
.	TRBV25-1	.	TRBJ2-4	TGTGCCAGCAGTGAAAGGGGGACCAAAAACATTCAGTACTTC	CASSERGTKNIQYF
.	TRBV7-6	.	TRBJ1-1	TGTGCCAGCAGCTTAGGGGGCGCGAACACTGAAGCTTTCTTT	CASSLGGANTEAFF
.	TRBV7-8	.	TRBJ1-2	TGTGCCAGCAGCGTCACCGGTAACTATGGCTACACCTTC	CASSVTGNYGYTF
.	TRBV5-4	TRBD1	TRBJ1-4	TGTGCCAGCAGCGACTTGACAGGGGGTAATGAAAAACTGTTTTTT	CASSDLTGGNEKLFF
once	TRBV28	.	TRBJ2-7	TGTGCCAGCAGTTCTCCTGCCTACGAGCAGTACTTC	CASSSPAYEQYF
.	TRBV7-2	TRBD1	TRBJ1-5	TGTGCCAGCAGCTTGGGCAGGGGGCCCAATCAGCCCCAGCATTTT	CASSLGRGPNQPQHF
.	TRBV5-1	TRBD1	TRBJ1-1	TGCGCCAGCAGCTCCCAACAGGGGGGGAACACTGAAGCTTTCTTT	CASSSQQGGNTEAFF
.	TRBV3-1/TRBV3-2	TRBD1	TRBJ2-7	TGTGCCAGCAGCCAAGATTCCCCAATGTGGACAGGTCAAGAGCAGTACTTC	CASSQDSPMWTGQEQYF
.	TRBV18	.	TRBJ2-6	TGTGCCAGCTCGCCACGGGGCCAAAGCTCTGGGGCCAACGTCCTGACTTTC	CASSPRGQSSGANVLTF
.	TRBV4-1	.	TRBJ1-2	TGCGCCAGCAGCCCTAGGACCTTGACAGCGCTCTATGGCTACACCTTC	CASSPRTLTALYGYTF
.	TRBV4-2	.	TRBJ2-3	TGTGCCAGCAGCCAAGATCAGTATGGAGATACGCAGTATTTT	CASSQDQYGDTQYF
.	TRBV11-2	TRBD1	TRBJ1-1	TGTGCCAGCAGCCCGAGAGGACAGGAAAACACTGAAGCTTTCTTT	CASSPRGQENTEAFF
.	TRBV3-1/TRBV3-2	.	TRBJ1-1	TGTGCCAGCAGCCAAGAGGGGGGAGGCACTGAAGCTTTCTTT	CASSQEGGGTEAFF
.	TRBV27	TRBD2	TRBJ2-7	TGTGCCAGCGCTAGCGGCAGCTCCTACGAGCAGTACTTC	CASASGSSYEQYF
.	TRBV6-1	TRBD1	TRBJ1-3	TGTGCCAGCAGTGAAGCCGGGACAGTAGGAAACACCATATATTTT	CASSEAGTVGNTIYF
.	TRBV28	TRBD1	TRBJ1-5	TGTGCCAGCGGTCTAGGGGGCGCCGATCAGCCCCAGCATTTT	CASGLGGADQPQHF
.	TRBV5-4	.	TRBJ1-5	TGTGCCAGCAGCTTGGACTCGGGGGGGCCCCAGCATTTT	CASSLDSGGPQHF
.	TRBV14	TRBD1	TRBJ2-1	TGTGCCAGCAGCCGACAGGGGTTGGTCAATGAGCAGTTCTTC	CASSRQGLVNEQFF